These 14 T cell receptor beta chains came from one sample sequenced in a study of coeliac disease. The assay was immunoSEQ multiplex PCR, and TCRdb's table has in-frame clones only and misses some. This sample carries approximately 5,700 clones, about 66% of them seen once, and the ten largest clones take 9.2%. Sequenced sample: lymphocytes from the gut lamina propria. These TCRs come from a man between 65 and 80 years old with active celiac disease.

V usage is TRBV7-2 and J usage is TRBJ1-2; a weak D match, TRBD1 (5 bases). The CDR3 is made up of 13 amino acids. Looked up from germline, CDR1 is SGHTA and CDR2 is FQGNSA. V lost 5 bases to trimming and J lost 7 bases, with 14 bases between them. CDR3 loop: CASSIGRDSGYTF. Written as DNA, the CDR3 is TGTGCCAGCAGCATCGGGAGGGACTCTGGCTACACCTTC.

The V and J genes are TRBV18 and TRBJ1-6; 9 nucleotides match TRBD1. The CDR3 runs to 16 residues. Germline V gives CDR1 KGHSH, CDR2 LQKENI. J was trimmed by 5 bases and V by 3 bases; bases with no gene match: 5. DNA for the CDR3: TGTGCCAGCTCACCTCGGAGGGACAGGGATAATTCACCCCTCCACTTT. As protein: CASSPRRDRDNSPLHF.

The chain uses TRBV5-6 and TRBJ1-2, with 9 nucleotides matching TRBD1. The CDR3 length is 15 residues. CDR1 and CDR2 from the germline V gene are SGHDT and YYEEEE. V lost 0 bases to trimming and J lost 7 bases; unmatched junction nucleotides: 7. The CDR3 sequence is CASSLEQGALGGYTF. CDR3 DNA sequence: TGTGCCAGCAGCTTGGAACAGGGGGCGCTTGGTGGCTACACCTTC.

The rearrangement links TRBV6-1 to TRBJ1-1; 8 nucleotides agree with TRBD1. Trimming removed 5 bases from V and 1 base from J; junction bases left unmatched: 6. Germline CDR1 MNHNS, CDR2 SASEGT. The CDR3 consists of 15 residues. CDR3 coding DNA: TGTGCCAGCAGTAATCCCGGGACAGGGAACACTGAAGCTTTCTTT. It codes for CASSNPGTGNTEAFF.

DNA for the CDR3: TGTGCCTGGACCGGGGGACTTTCTAATCAGCCCCAGCATTTT. This encodes CAWTGGLSNQPQHF. This sequence joins TRBV30 and TRBJ1-5, with a tentative D call TRBD1 (5 bases). The CDR3 loop spans 14 amino acids. Trimming took off 4 bases at V and 4 bases at J, with 14 bases between the two ends. Germline V gives CDR1 GTSNPN, CDR2 SVGIG (reference sequence).

The J gene is TRBJ2-5, the V gene TRBV11-2; 7 bases map to TRBD2. Germline V CDR1 and CDR2: SGHAT, FQNNGV. V trimming: 0 bases; J trimming: 7 bases; junction bases outside the gene matches: 14. CDR3 length: 17 residues. Here the CDR3 DNA reads TGTGCCAGCAGCTTAGATCTCAGTACGGGGGAGGGTGGGACCCAGTACTTC. This translates into CASSLDLSTGEGGTQYF.

The chain has TRBV28 and TRBJ1-6; D ambiguous. V shed 6 bases and J shed 7 bases, with 7 bases lying between them. CDR3 size: 12 residues. CDR1 is MDHEN, CDR2 SYDVKM, per germline. The CDR3: CASRKRNSPLHF. The CDR3 DNA reads as TGTGCCAGCAGGAAGAGGAATTCACCCCTCCACTTT.

This clone is medium-sized by share. This chain links TRBV6-6 with TRBJ2-7; TRBD1 matches 12 bases. The length of the CDR3 is 12 residues. The V gene's germline CDR1 is MNHNY and CDR2 SVGAGI (reference sequence). CDR3 coding DNA: TGTGTCGTGGGACAGGGGGCAAACGAGCAGTACTTC. It yields the protein CVVGQGANEQYF.

This clone is termed large. The chain couples TRBV4-1 to TRBJ1-1, with 10 positions matching TRBD1. The length of the CDR3 is 16 residues. With V trimmed by 2 bases and J by 0 bases, 3 bases remained unmatched. In germline, CDR1 is MGHRA, CDR2 YSYEKL. The DNA of the CDR3 is TGCGCCAGCAGCCAATTGGGACAGGGGTTGAACACTGAAGCTTTCTTT. Translated: CASSQLGQGLNTEAFF.

This chain uses TRBV11-1 with TRBJ2-7; unclear D gene. The V and J ends lost 5 bases and 1 base respectively, with 12 bases between them. CDR3 length: 14 amino acids. Germline CDR1 reads SGHAT; CDR2 reads FQDESV (reference sequence). CDR3 in amino acids: CASSPSGWSYEQYF. The CDR3 bases are TGTGCCAGCAGCCCCAGTGGTTGGTCCTACGAGCAGTACTTC. The whole variable domain, remainder taken from reference TRBV11-1 and TRBJ2-7, is EAEVAQSPRYKITEKSQAVAFWCDPISGHATLYWYRQILGQGPELLVQFQDESVVDDSQLPKDRFSAERLKGVDSTLKIQPAELGDSAMYLCASSPSGWSYEQYFGPGTRLTVT.

This rearrangement joins TRBV30 to TRBJ1-5; D is unclear. The CDR3 runs 13 residues. Trimming cost V 5 bases and J 0 bases, with 8 bases left between them. Germline V lookup: CDR1 GTSNPN, CDR2 SVGIG (reference sequence). As DNA, the CDR3 is TGTGCCTGGGCCGGGGATAGCAATCAGCCCCAGCATTTT. Residues: CAWAGDSNQPQHF.

A few counts support this clone. V is TRBV4-2 and J is TRBJ2-7, with D possibly matching TRBD1 (5 bases). CDR1 LGHNA and CDR2 YNFKEQ come from the germline V gene. The CDR3 runs to 15 residues. V dropped 4 bases and J dropped 0 bases, with 13 bases sitting between them. In DNA, the CDR3 is TGTGCCAGCAGCCCCTCACAGGCGGCCTCCTACGAGCAGTACTTC. This encodes CASSPSQAASYEQYF.

This sequence joins TRBV2 and TRBJ2-7; D gene ambiguous. V was clipped by 4 bases and J by 2 bases, with 6 bases between them. The CDR3 is 12 amino acids. Per the germline V gene, CDR1 is SNHLY and CDR2 is FYNNEI. CDR3 sequence (DNA): TGTGCCAGCAGTGTCCTTCCCTACGAGCAGTACTTC. Translating gives CASSVLPYEQYF.

This chain connects TRBV4-2 to TRBJ2-1, with 11 bases lining up with TRBD2. The V gene end was trimmed by 0 bases and the J gene end by 8 bases; junction bases not matched to a gene: 3. This CDR3 contains 15 residues. Germline V gene sequence: CDR1 LGHNA, CDR2 YNFKEQ. The CDR3 is CASSQELAGGDEQFF. Here the CDR3 DNA reads TGTGCCAGCAGCCAAGAGTTAGCGGGAGGGGATGAGCAGTTCTTC.